This TCR beta chain was captured in a study of blood T cell repertoires in COVID-19. Study-level background: Acute and convalescent COVID-19 specimens originated in the United States, Italy and Spain. PBMCs, B-cell-depleted T cells, or T cells were the source of the cDNA or gDNA that made up the material.

This CDR3 has 15 amino acids. Germline V CDR1 and CDR2: SGHRS, YFSETQ. Losses at the gene ends were 2 bases for V and 2 bases for J; bases not matched to a gene: 4. Methods used by the authors: Amplified reference gene primers provided the basis for estimating nucleated cell counts. Sequencing was performed with immunoSEQ multiplex PCR; in TCRdb, only in-frame clones are kept and a portion is missing. V, J and clone size are those of that table, while D and trimming were read from the DNA. The sample consists of roughly 280,000 clones, around four fifths of them appearing once. The gene calls are TRBV5-1 and TRBJ2-3, with 8 bases lining up with TRBD1. The sequence derives from a man aged 55 to 70 who had recovered from COVID-19. The sample consisted of peripheral blood. CDR3 DNA sequence: TGCGCCAGCAGCTTAGGGACAGGTGACACAGATACGCAGTATTTT. Translating gives CASSLGTGDTDTQYF. The entire variable domain, with the rest obtained from reference TRBV5-1 and TRBJ2-3, is as follows: KAGVTQTPRYLIKTRGQQVTLSCSPISGHRSVSWYQQTPGQGLQFLFEYFSETQRNKGNFPGRFSGRQFSNSRSEMNVSTLELGDSALYLCASSLGTGDTDTQYFGPGTRLTVL.